The 20 T cell receptor beta chains reported below all come from one sample, sequenced in a study of beta chain features in type 1 diabetes. Study results and caveats: In all four CD4+ subsets, TCRB CDR3 length was significantly, moderately reduced in type 1 diabetes.

Expressed TCRB transcripts were sequenced after all isolated RNA was converted to cDNA. This table comes from immunoSEQ multiplex PCR, and its TCRdb copy is limited to in-frame clones, with some not included. The profile covers fewer than 300,000 clones, with about a tenth appearing a single time and approximately 0.015% taken by the ten largest. These receptors' targets are unknown. The sequenced material came from naive CD4+ T cells from blood. The receptors derive from a man under 40 with type 1 diabetes.

This clone was counted only a few times. The chain links TRBV29-1 to TRBJ1-1; 10 nucleotides match TRBD1. The germline gives CDR1 SQVTM, CDR2 ANQGSEA. This CDR3 is built from 16 residues. The ends lost 4 bases at V and 0 bases at J; junction bases unmatched: 8. This CDR3 is CSVGGWTGGLNTEAFF. CDR3 nucleotide sequence: TGCAGCGTTGGGGGTTGGACAGGGGGTTTGAACACTGAAGCTTTCTTT.

J is TRBJ2-7 and V is TRBV4-1; 10 bases match TRBD1. V gave up 1 base and J gave up 2 bases; unmatched junction bases: 2. Germline CDR1 and CDR2: MGHRA and YSYEKL. The CDR3 runs to 15 residues. CDR3 sequence (DNA): TGCGCCAGCAGCCAAGCCGGGACAGGGGCCTACGAGCAGTACTTC. Residues: CASSQAGTGAYEQYF.

In its sample, this clone was seen a few times. The chain carries TRBV18 and TRBJ2-1, with 7 positions matching TRBD1. V gave up 5 bases and J gave up 5 bases; unmatched junction bases: 3. Per the germline V gene, CDR1 is KGHSH and CDR2 is LQKENI. The CDR3 is 13 residues long. The CDR3 reads CASSSGQNNEQFF. The CDR3 region has the DNA TGTGCCAGCTCATCGGGACAGAACAATGAGCAGTTCTTC.

The chain joins TRBV28 to TRBJ2-7; 9 bases are a match to TRBD1. The CDR3 loop spans 16 amino acids. Trimming at V came to 6 bases and at J to 7 bases, leaving 16 bases not matched to a gene. Germline-derived CDR1 and CDR2 are MDHEN and SYDVKM. The CDR3 loop reads CASSPRTGGIPGEQYF. DNA of the CDR3: TGTGCCAGCAGCCCCCGAACAGGGGGCATTCCAGGGGAGCAGTACTTC.

The V call is TRBV9, the J call TRBJ2-3; tentatively, D is TRBD2 (6 bases). Trimming removed 4 bases at V and 4 bases at J, with 16 bases between. CDR1 is SGDLS, CDR2 YYNGEE, per germline. There are 15 residues in the CDR3. The CDR3 sequence: CASSPPGGGADTQYF. For the CDR3, the DNA is TGTGCCAGCAGCCCCCCCGGCGGAGGGGCAGATACGCAGTATTTT.

J is TRBJ2-5 and V is TRBV11-1, with D maybe TRBD1 (5 bases). The CDR3 totals 15 residues. Germline values: CDR1 SGHAT, CDR2 FQDESV (reference sequence). Trimming stripped 4 bases from V and 1 base from J, with 13 bases between. The CDR3 sequence: CASSSIRGFQETQYF. DNA of the CDR3: TGTGCCAGCAGCTCAATAAGGGGATTCCAAGAGACCCAGTACTTC. Looking up the rest from reference TRBV11-1 and TRBJ2-5 gives the full variable domain: EAEVAQSPRYKITEKSQAVAFWCDPISGHATLYWYRQILGQGPELLVQFQDESVVDDSQLPKDRFSAERLKGVDSTLKIQPAELGDSAMYLCASSSIRGFQETQYFGPGTRLLVL.

The table lists this clone with a few counts. The V call is TRBV10-3, the J call TRBJ2-5; 8 positions agree with TRBD2. This CDR3 is 15 amino acids long. Unmatched junction bases numbered 6, after V lost 4 bases and J lost 2 bases. Germline CDR1 and CDR2: ENHRY and SYGVKD. CDR3 sequence: CAISGSRGAQETQYF. CDR3 sequence (DNA): TGTGCCATCAGTGGGTCGCGGGGGGCGCAAGAGACCCAGTACTTC.

This clone was seen only a few times. The rearrangement joins TRBV7-8 to TRBJ2-7; D remains unclear. V was shortened by 1 base and J by 2 bases, with 9 bases between the two germline ends. CDR3 size: 14 residues. Germline V lookup: CDR1 SGHVS, CDR2 FQNEAQ. DNA of the CDR3: TGTGCCAGCAGCTTAGATCTCCCCGCCTACGAGCAGTACTTC. Protein: CASSLDLPAYEQYF.

V usage is TRBV5-4 and J usage is TRBJ1-6, with D maybe TRBD1 (6 bases). Germline V gene data show CDR1 as SGHNT and CDR2 as YYREEE (reference sequence). CDR3 size: 15 residues. The V end was cut by 4 bases, the J end by 2 bases, with 10 bases between. The CDR3 nucleotides read TGTGCCAGCAGCCTGACAGGCGCCTATAATTCACCCCTCCACTTT. Its translation is CASSLTGAYNSPLHF. The whole variable domain, filled in from reference TRBV5-4 and TRBJ1-6, reads ETGVTQSPTHLIKTRGQQVTLRCSSQSGHNTVSWYQQALGQGPQFIFQYYREEENGRGNFPPRFSGLQFPNYSSELNVNALELDDSALYLCASSLTGAYNSPLHFGNGTRLTVT.

The sample holds a few counts of this clone. V is TRBV25-1 and J is TRBJ2-5; 7 nucleotides align to TRBD1. The CDR3 is made up of 12 amino acids. Germline CDR1 MGHDK, CDR2 SYGVNS. The V segment lost 4 bases and the J segment 13 bases; nucleotides outside the gene matches: 9. CDR3 DNA sequence: TGTGCCAGCAGTGGGGACAGCCCAATTCGGTACTTC. Its translation is CASSGDSPIRYF.

The J gene is TRBJ1-4, the V gene TRBV29-1; tentatively, D is TRBD1 (6 bases). Germline V CDR1 and CDR2: SQVTM, ANQGSEA. Deletions cut 4 bases from V and 6 bases from J, with 9 bases between. The CDR3 consists of 12 residues. CDR3 in DNA: TGCAGCGTTGGCAGGGGAGATGAAAAACTGTTTTTT. Amino acid sequence: CSVGRGDEKLFF. The whole variable domain, remainder taken from reference TRBV29-1 and TRBJ1-4, is SAVISQKPSRDICQRGTSLTIQCQVDSQVTMMFWYRQQPGQSLTLIATANQGSEATYESGFVIDKFPISRPNLTFSTLTVSNMSPEDSSIYLCSVGRGDEKLFFGSGTQLSVL.

This clone was recorded a few times. The genes are TRBV7-9 and TRBJ1-6; TRBD1 might be the D (6 bases). Germline values: CDR1 SEHNR, CDR2 FQNEAQ (reference sequence). The CDR3 totals 16 residues. Trimming pared 1 base from V and 7 bases from J, leaving 14 bases between. The CDR3 region is CASSLGSAGDNSPLHF. CDR3 nucleotide sequence: TGTGCCAGCAGCTTAGGTTCGGCAGGGGACAATTCACCCCTCCACTTT.

The chain is built from TRBV7-9 and TRBJ2-1; D is unresolved. Per germline, CDR1 SEHNR and CDR2 FQNEAQ (reference sequence). The ends were cut back, 5 bases at V and 6 bases at J, with 14 bases in the middle. This CDR3 is 14 amino acids long. CDR3 sequence: CASSASQEINEQFF. CDR3 nucleotide sequence: TGTGCCAGCAGCGCCTCTCAAGAGATCAATGAGCAGTTCTTC.

V and J are TRBV18 and TRBJ1-5; 7 bases match TRBD1. The V and J ends lost 6 bases and 0 bases, in that order; junction bases with no gene match: 5. Germline CDR1 is KGHSH and CDR2 is LQKENI. The CDR3 runs 15 residues. CDR3 in DNA: TGTGCCAGCTCGCAGAACAGGGGTAGCAATCAGCCCCAGCATTTT. Protein: CASSQNRGSNQPQHF.

The chain combines TRBV19 with TRBJ2-5; 11 nucleotides line up with TRBD2. Germline CDR1 and CDR2: LNHDA and SQIVND (reference sequence). The trim removed 3 bases at V and 4 bases at J, leaving 10 bases unmatched. CDR3 length: 17 residues. The DNA for the CDR3 is TGTGCCAGTAGTATCCGACCACTAGCGGGGGTAGCAGAGACCCAGTACTTC. This codes for CASSIRPLAGVAETQYF.

The CDR3 sequence: CASRISGGTGNEQFF. The CDR3 DNA sequence: TGTGCCAGCAGAATTAGCGGGGGTACGGGGAATGAGCAGTTCTTC. The V gene is TRBV2, the J gene TRBJ2-1; the match to TRBD2 covers 9 bases. Losses at the gene ends were 6 bases for V and 7 bases for J; bases not matched to a gene: 10. The CDR3 sequence is 15 residues long. Germline V lookup: CDR1 SNHLY, CDR2 FYNNEI. The full variable domain, rest sourced from reference TRBV2 and TRBJ2-1, is EPEVTQTPSHQVTQMGQEVILRCVPISNHLYFYWYRQILGQKVEFLVSFYNNEISEKSEIFDDQFSVERPDGSNFTLKIRSTKLEDSAMYFCASRISGGTGNEQFFGPGTRLTVL.

This chain connects TRBV10-3 to TRBJ2-5, with D possibly TRBD2 on 6 matching bases. The germline V gene encodes CDR1 ENHRY and CDR2 SYGVKD. V gave up 0 bases and J gave up 1 base, with 9 bases separating them. The CDR3 runs to 15 residues. Here the CDR3 DNA reads TGTGCCATCAGTGAGTCGGGGAGGCCCCAAGAGACCCAGTACTTC. Amino acid sequence: CAISESGRPQETQYF.

This clone was seen a few times. The CDR3 DNA is TGCGCCAGCAGCCAAGGAGTAGCGGGGGGCGGAGATACGCAGTATTTT. Translated: CASSQGVAGGGDTQYF. This sequence joins TRBV4-1 and TRBJ2-3, with 10 bases matching TRBD2. Germline V lookup: CDR1 MGHRA, CDR2 YSYEKL. V lost 1 base, J lost 5 bases, and 6 bases stayed unmatched. The CDR3 spans 16 residues.

The chain combines TRBV6-1 with TRBJ1-1; D perhaps matches TRBD1 (6 bases). Between the trimmed V and J ends, which lost 4 bases and 11 bases, there was a span of 23 bases. The germline V gene has CDR1 MNHNS and CDR2 SASEGT. There are 15 residues in the CDR3. This CDR3 is CASSVNRVIGMRAFF. In nucleotides, the CDR3 is TGTGCCAGCAGTGTCAACAGGGTCATAGGAATGCGGGCTTTCTTT.

The sample holds a few counts of this clone. The J gene is TRBJ1-6, the V gene TRBV2, with a possible D match to TRBD1 (5 bases). This CDR3 is 15 amino acids long. With 2 bases removed from V and 9 bases from J, the gap between germline ends came to 14 bases. Germline V gene data show CDR1 as SNHLY and CDR2 as FYNNEI. This CDR3 is CASSEFGPGGSPLHF. The CDR3 DNA follows: TGTGCCAGCAGTGAATTCGGGCCGGGGGGTTCACCCCTCCACTTT.